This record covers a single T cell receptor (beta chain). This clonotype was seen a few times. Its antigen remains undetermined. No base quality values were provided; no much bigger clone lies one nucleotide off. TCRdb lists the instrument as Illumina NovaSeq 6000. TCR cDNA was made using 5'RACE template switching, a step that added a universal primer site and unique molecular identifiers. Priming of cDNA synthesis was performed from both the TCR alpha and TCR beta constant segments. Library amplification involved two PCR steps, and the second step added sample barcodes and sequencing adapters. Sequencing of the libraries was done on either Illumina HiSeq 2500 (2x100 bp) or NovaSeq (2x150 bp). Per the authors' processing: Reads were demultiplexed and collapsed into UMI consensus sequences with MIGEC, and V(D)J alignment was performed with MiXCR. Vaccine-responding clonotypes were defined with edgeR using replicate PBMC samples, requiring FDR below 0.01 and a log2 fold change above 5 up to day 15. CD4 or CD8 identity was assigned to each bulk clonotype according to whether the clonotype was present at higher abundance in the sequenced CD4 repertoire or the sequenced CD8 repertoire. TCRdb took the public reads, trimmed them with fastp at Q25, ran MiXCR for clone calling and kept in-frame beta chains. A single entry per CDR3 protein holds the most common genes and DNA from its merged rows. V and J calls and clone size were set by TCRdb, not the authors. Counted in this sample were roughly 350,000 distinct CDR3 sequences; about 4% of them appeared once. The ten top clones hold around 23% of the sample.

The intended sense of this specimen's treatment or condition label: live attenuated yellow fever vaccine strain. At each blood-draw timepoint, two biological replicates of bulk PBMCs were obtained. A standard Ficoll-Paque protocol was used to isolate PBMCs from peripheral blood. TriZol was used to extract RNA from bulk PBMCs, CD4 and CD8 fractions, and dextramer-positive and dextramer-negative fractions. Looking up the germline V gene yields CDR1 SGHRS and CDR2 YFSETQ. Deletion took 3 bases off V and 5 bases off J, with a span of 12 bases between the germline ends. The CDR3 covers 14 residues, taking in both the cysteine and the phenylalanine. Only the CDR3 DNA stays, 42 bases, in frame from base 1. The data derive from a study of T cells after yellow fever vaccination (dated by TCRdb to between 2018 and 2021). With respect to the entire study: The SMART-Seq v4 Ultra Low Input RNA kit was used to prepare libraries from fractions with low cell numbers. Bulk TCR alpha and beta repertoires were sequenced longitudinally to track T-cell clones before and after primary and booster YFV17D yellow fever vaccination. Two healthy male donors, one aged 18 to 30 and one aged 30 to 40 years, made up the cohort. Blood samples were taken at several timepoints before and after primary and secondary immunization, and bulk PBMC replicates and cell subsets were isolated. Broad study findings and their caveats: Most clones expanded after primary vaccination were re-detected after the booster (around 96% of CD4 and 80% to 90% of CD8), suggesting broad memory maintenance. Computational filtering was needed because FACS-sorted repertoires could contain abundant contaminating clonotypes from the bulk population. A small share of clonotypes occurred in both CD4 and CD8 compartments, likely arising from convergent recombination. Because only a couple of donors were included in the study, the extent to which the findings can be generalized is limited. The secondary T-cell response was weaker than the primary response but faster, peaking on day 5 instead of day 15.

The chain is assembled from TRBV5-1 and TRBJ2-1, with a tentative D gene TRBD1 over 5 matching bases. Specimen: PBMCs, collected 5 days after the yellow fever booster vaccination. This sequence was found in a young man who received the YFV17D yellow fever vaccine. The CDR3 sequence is CASSSRTPDNEQFF. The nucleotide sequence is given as TGCGCCAGCAGCTCTCGGACACCGGACAATGAGCAGTTCTTC.